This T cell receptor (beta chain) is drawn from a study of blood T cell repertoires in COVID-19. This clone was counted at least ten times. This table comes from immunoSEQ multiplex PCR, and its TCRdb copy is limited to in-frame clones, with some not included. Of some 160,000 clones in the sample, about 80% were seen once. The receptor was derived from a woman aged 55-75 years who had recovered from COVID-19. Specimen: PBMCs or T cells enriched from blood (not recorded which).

CDR3 sequence (DNA): TGTGCCAGCAGTGAAAACTCCGGGACAGGGCTCTCCAATCAGCCCCAGCATTTT. Its protein is CASSENSGTGLSNQPQHF. The chain carries TRBV2 and TRBJ1-5, with TRBD1 matching over 9 bases. The CDR3 extends over 18 amino acids. Germline V gene lookup returns CDR1 SNHLY and CDR2 FYNNEI. V was pared by 2 bases and J by 3 bases, with 11 bases of the junction left unmatched.